A selection of T cell receptor beta chains follows, all from one sample in a study of blood T cell repertoires in COVID-19. Using immunoSEQ multiplex PCR, the repertoire was profiled, and TCRdb retains in-frame clones only, with some absent. Of 250,000 to 350,000 clones in the sample, approximately 88% were seen once. The sample consisted of peripheral blood. The origin of the receptors is a human donor with COVID-19, enrolled during active disease. The donor label of this sample is uncertain. Each CDR3 is given with its conserved first and last residue. D genes are given only for firm matches. Clone size is stated in some rows and not others, as once, few, many or a class when expanded.

D gene	V gene	J gene	clone size	CDR3 DNA	CDR3 protein
.	TRBV14	TRBJ2-2	once	TGTGCCAGCAGCCAAGCAGCTAGCGCGAACACCGGGGAGCTGTTTTTT	CASSQAASANTGELFF
.	TRBV19	TRBJ1-4	.	TGTGCCAGCCGACCTAGGACGGACATGGCAACTAATGAAAAACTGTTTTTT	CASRPRTDMATNEKLFF
TRBD1	TRBV2	TRBJ2-1	.	TGTGCCAGCAGAGGACAGGGGAACCCCTACAATGAGCAGTTCTTC	CASRGQGNPYNEQFF
TRBD1	TRBV6-1	TRBJ2-7	.	TGTGCCAGCAGTGACATCGACAGGGGGCTAAACTACGAGCAGTACTTC	CASSDIDRGLNYEQYF
.	TRBV28	TRBJ1-1	.	TGTGCCGTCTCGGGGGTGATGAACACTGAAGCTTTCTTT	CAVSGVMNTEAFF
TRBD2	TRBV7-9	TRBJ2-5	.	TGTGCCAGCAGCATCGGACTAGCCACGGAGACCCAGTACTTC	CASSIGLATETQYF
.	TRBV7-2	TRBJ2-7	.	TGTGCCAGCAGCCTCCTCTACGAGCAGTACTTC	CASSLLYEQYF
TRBD2	TRBV5-1	TRBJ2-1	.	TGCGCCAGCAGCCCCCGGACTAGCGGTTACAATGAGCAGTTCTTC	CASSPRTSGYNEQFF
.	TRBV7-2	TRBJ2-5	.	TGTGCCAGCAGCTTCGGGGGAGGAGAGACCCAGTACTTC	CASSFGGGETQYF
TRBD1	TRBV3-1/TRBV3-2	TRBJ1-6	.	TGTGCCAGCAGTTTTGGACAGGGAACCCTCCACTTT	CASSFGQGTLHF
TRBD1	TRBV5-6	TRBJ1-4	.	TGTGCCAGCAGCTCAAGGGGACAGGGAGAGGAAAAACTGTTTTTT	CASSSRGQGEEKLFF
.	TRBV19	TRBJ2-1	.	TGTGCCAGTAGTATTGATAGCCGAGATAATGAGCAGTTCTTC	CASSIDSRDNEQFF
.	TRBV30	TRBJ2-3	.	TGTGCCTGGAGCCTGGCACCTAGCACAGATACGCAGTATTTT	CAWSLAPSTDTQYF
.	TRBV10-1	TRBJ1-2	.	TGCGCCAGCAGTGAGACAGGCCGTTATGGCTACACCTTC	CASSETGRYGYTF
.	TRBV19	TRBJ1-4	once	TGTGCCAGCTGGGCAGCAAATAATGAAAAACTGTTTTTT	CASWAANNEKLFF
TRBD1	TRBV18	TRBJ1-2	.	TGTGCCAGCTCAGAGACAGGGGTGGGCTATGGCTACACCTTC	CASSETGVGYGYTF
.	TRBV19	TRBJ1-2	.	TGTGCCAGTACCGGCAGGGGAGGGGACGGCTACACCTTC	CASTGRGGDGYTF
.	TRBV23-1	TRBJ2-7	.	TGCGCCAGCAGTCATACGATCGGCGGAGAACCCTACGAGCAGTACTTC	CASSHTIGGEPYEQYF
TRBD1	TRBV5-1	TRBJ2-3	once	TGCGCCAGCAGCCTGGACAGGGTTGGCACAGATACGCAGTATTTT	CASSLDRVGTDTQYF
TRBD1	TRBV5-1	TRBJ2-3	once	TGCGCCAGCAGCTTCAGTTCATGGGACAGGGGATCAGATACGCAGTATTTT	CASSFSSWDRGSDTQYF
TRBD2	TRBV4-3	TRBJ2-1	.	TGCGCCAGCAGCCGCTCTAGCGGGTCGGCTTTCAATGAGCAGTTCTTC	CASSRSSGSAFNEQFF
.	TRBV19	TRBJ2-1	.	TGTGCCAGTAGTATAGGGTCTTATCCTATCAATGAGCAGTTCTTC	CASSIGSYPINEQFF
.	TRBV6-5	TRBJ1-6	.	TGTGCCAGCATCGAGGGAGACAGGAATTCACCCCTCCACTTT	CASIEGDRNSPLHF
.	TRBV5-1	TRBJ1-2	.	TGCGCCAGCAGCTTGGATCTGTTTAACTATGGCTACACCTTC	CASSLDLFNYGYTF
.	TRBV6-5	TRBJ2-7	once	TGTGCCAGCAGTCGCGGGACGCACGAGCAGTACTTC	CASSRGTHEQYF
.	TRBV28	TRBJ1-2	once	TGTGCCAGCAGCCTCGCGGAGGGCTTCGATGGCTACACCTTC	CASSLAEGFDGYTF
TRBD1	TRBV11-3	TRBJ2-1	.	TGTGCCAGCAGCTTCGGGACAGGGTCCTACAATGAGCAGTTCTTC	CASSFGTGSYNEQFF
.	TRBV5-4	TRBJ1-2	few	TGTGCCAGCAGCTTGGCGGGGAGAGACTATGGCTACACCTTC	CASSLAGRDYGYTF
.	TRBV10-3	TRBJ1-1	.	TGTGCCATCACCCCCGGGGGGGCCTTGAACACTGAAGCTTTCTTT	CAITPGGALNTEAFF
TRBD2	TRBV7-2	TRBJ2-5	.	TGTGCCAGCATCCCAGCGGGACTTCAAGAGACCCAGTACTTC	CASIPAGLQETQYF